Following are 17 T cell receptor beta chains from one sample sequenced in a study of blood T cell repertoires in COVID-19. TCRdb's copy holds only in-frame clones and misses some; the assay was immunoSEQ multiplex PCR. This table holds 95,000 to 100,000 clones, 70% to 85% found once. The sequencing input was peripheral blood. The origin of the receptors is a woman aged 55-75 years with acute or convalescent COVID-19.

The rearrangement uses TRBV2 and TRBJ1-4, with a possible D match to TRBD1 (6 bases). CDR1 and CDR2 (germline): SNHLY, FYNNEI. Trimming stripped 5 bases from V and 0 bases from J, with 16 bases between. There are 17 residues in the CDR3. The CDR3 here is CASSQGTGRATNEKLFF. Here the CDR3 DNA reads TGTGCCAGCAGTCAGGGTACAGGGAGGGCAACTAATGAAAAACTGTTTTTT.

This CDR3 reads CASSFDELTADSYEQYF. CDR3 coding DNA: TGTGCCAGCAGCTTTGACGAGTTGACGGCAGACAGCTACGAGCAGTACTTC. V and J are TRBV12-1 and TRBJ2-7; the table's D call, TRBD1, was not checked against the DNA. TRBV12-1 is a known pseudogene. There are 17 residues in the CDR3.

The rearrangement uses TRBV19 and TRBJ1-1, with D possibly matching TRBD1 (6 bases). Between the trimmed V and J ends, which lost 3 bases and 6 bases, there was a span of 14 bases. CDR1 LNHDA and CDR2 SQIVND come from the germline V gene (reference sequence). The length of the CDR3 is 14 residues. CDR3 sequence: CASSIWEGGAEAFF. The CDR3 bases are TGTGCCAGTAGTATTTGGGAGGGGGGCGCTGAAGCTTTCTTT.

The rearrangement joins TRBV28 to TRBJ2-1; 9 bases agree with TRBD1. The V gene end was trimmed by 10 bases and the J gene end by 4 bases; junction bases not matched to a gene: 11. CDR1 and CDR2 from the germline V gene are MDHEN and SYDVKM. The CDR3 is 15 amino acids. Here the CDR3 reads CAKNPGQGNYNEQFF. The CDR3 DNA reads TGTGCCAAGAATCCGGGACAGGGCAATTACAATGAGCAGTTCTTC.

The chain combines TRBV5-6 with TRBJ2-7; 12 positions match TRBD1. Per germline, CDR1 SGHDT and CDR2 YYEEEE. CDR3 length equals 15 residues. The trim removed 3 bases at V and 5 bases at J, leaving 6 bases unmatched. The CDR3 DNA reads TGTGCCAGCAGCTCTGGGACAGGGGGCCGCAACGAGCAGTACTTC. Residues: CASSSGTGGRNEQYF.

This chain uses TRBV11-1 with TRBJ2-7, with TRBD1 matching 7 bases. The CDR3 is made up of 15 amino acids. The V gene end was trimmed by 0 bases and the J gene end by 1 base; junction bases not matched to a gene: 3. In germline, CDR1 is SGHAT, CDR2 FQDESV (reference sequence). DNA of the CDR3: TGTGCCAGCAGCTTAGCAGGGGGCGCTTCCTACGAGCAGTACTTC. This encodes CASSLAGGASYEQYF.

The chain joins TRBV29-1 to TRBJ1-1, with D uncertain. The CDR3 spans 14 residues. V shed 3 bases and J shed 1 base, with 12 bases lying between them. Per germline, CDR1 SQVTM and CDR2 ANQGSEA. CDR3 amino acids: CSVDVITGNTEAFF. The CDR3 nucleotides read TGCAGCGTTGATGTCATCACGGGGAACACTGAAGCTTTCTTT.

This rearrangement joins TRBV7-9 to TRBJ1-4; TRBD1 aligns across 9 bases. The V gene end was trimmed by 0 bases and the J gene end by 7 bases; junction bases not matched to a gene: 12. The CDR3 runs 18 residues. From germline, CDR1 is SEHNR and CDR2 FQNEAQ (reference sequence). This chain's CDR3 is CASSLAQGAGPRGEKLFF. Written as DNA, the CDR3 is TGTGCCAGCAGCTTAGCACAGGGGGCCGGGCCCCGTGGTGAAAAACTGTTTTTT.

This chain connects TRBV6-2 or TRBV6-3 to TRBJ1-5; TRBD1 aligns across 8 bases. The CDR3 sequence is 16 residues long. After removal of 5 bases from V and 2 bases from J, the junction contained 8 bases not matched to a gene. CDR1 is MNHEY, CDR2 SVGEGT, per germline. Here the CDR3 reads CASSRNQGAGNQPQHF. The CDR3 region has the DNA TGTGCCAGCAGTCGCAACCAGGGGGCTGGCAATCAGCCCCAGCATTTT.

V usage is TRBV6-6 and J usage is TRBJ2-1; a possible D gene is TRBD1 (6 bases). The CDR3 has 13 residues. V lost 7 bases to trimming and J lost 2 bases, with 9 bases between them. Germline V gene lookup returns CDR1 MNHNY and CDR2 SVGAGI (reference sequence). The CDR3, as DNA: TGTGCCAGCAAGGACAGCGCCTACAATGAGCAGTTCTTC. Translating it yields CASKDSAYNEQFF.

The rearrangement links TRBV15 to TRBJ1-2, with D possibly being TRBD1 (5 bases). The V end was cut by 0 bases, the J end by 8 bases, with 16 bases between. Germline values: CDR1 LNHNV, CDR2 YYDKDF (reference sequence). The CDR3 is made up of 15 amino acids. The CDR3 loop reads CATSRDRAGYNGYTF. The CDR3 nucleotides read TGTGCCACCAGCAGAGATCGGGCAGGGTATAACGGCTACACCTTC.

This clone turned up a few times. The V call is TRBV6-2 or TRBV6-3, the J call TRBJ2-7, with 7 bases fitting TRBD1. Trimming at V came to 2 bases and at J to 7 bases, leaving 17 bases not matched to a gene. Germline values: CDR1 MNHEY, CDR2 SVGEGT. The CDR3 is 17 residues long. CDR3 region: CASSYPSRTGPRDEQYF. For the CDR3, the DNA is TGTGCCAGCAGTTACCCAAGCCGGACAGGCCCCCGGGATGAGCAGTACTTC.

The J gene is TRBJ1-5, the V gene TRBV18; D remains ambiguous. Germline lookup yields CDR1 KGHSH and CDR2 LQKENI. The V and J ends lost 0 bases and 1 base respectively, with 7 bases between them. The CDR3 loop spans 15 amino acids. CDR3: CASSPPGESNQPQHF. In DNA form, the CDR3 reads TGTGCCAGCTCACCACCGGGAGAAAGCAATCAGCCCCAGCATTTT.

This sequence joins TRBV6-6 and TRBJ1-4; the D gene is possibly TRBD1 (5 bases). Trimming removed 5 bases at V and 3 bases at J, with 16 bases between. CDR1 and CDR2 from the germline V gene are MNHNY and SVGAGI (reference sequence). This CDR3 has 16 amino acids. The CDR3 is CASSIRTGASNEKLFF. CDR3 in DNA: TGTGCCAGCAGTATCCGAACAGGCGCCTCTAATGAAAAACTGTTTTTT.

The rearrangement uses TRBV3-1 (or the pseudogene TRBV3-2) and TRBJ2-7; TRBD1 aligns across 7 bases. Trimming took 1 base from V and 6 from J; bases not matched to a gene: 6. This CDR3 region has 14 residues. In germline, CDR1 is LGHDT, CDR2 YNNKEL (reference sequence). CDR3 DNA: TGTGCCAGCAGCCAAGGACAGGGCTTCGGCGAGCAGTACTTC. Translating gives CASSQGQGFGEQYF.

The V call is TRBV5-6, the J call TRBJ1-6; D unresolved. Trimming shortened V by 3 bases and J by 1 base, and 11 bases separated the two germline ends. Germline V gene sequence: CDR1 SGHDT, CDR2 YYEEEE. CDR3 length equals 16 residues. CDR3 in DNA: TGTGCCAGCAGCTACGGGGTGGGGTCCTATAATTCACCCCTCCACTTT. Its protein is CASSYGVGSYNSPLHF.

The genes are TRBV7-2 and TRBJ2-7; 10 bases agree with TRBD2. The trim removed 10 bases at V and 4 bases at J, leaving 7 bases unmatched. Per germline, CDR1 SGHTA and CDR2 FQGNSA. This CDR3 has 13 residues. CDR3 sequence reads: CATQRGGEYEQYF. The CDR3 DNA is TGTGCCACCCAGCGGGGGGGCGAGTACGAGCAGTACTTC.